This T cell receptor (beta chain) was identified in a study of blood T cell repertoires in COVID-19. Study-wide context: The cDNA or gDNA used as material had been derived from T cells, B-cell-depleted T cells, or PBMCs.

Original processing methods: Researchers report that nucleated cell counts were estimated from reference gene primer amplification. The assay was immunoSEQ multiplex PCR, and TCRdb's table has in-frame clones only and misses some. That table is the source of V, J and clone size, and D and trimming were worked out from the DNA. The repertoire consists of approximately 290,000 clones, with about 80% occurring once and the leading ten covering approximately 14%. Trimming shortened V by 6 bases and J by 6 bases, and 17 bases separated the two germline ends. CDR1 and CDR2 from the germline V gene are SQVTM and ANQGSEA. This CDR3 has 13 amino acids. Followed longitudinally, the Seattle patients had been enrolled during active infection.

The sample comprised peripheral blood. This sequence joins TRBV29-1 and TRBJ1-2, with D tentatively TRBD1 (6 bases). The TCR sequence derives from a person between 70 and 80 years old with COVID-19, enrolled during active disease. CDR3 amino acids: CSVQQNRAHGYTF. The CDR3 DNA sequence: TGCAGCGTCCAACAAAACAGGGCCCATGGCTACACCTTC.